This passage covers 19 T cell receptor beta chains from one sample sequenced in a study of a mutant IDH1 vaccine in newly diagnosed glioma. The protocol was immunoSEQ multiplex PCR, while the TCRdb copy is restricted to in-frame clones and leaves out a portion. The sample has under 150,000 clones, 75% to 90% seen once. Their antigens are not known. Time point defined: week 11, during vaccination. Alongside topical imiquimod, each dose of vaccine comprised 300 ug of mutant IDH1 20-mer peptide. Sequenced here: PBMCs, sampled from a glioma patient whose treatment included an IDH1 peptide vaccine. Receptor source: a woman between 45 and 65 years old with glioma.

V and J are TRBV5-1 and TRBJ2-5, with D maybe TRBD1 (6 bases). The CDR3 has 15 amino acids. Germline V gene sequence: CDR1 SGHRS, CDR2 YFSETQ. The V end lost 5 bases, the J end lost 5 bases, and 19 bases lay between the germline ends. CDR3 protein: CASSFLGQRRETQYF. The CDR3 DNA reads TGCGCCAGCAGTTTTTTAGGACAGAGACGGGAGACCCAGTACTTC.

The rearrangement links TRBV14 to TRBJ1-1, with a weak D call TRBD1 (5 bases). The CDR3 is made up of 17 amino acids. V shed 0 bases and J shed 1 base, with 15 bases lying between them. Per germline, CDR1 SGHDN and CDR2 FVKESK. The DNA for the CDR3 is TGTGCCAGCAGCCAAGAGTGGGGGTTTCAGGCGAACACTGAAGCTTTCTTT. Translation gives CASSQEWGFQANTEAFF. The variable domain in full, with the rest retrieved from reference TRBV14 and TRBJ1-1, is EAGVTQFPSHSVIEKGQTVTLRCDPISGHDNLYWYRRVMGKEIKFLLHFVKESKQDESGMPNNRFLAERTGGTYSTLKVQPAELEDSGVYFCASSQEWGFQANTEAFFGQGTRLTVV.

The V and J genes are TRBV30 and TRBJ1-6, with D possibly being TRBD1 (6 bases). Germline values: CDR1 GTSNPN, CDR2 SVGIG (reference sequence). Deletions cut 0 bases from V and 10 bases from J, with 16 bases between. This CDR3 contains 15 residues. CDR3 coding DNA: TGTGCCTGGAGTGTAACGCCCGGGGGCAACTCACCCCTCCACTTT. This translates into CAWSVTPGGNSPLHF.

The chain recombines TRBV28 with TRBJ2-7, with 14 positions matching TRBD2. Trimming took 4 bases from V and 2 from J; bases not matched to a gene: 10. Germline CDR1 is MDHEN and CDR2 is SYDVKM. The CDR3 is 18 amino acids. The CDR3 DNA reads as TGTGCCAGCAGTTCTGGGACTAGCGGGAGAAGCGTGACCTACGAGCAGTACTTC. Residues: CASSSGTSGRSVTYEQYF.

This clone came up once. DNA for the CDR3: TGTGCCAGCAGTGCAGGCCCTGATTACGAGCAGTACTTC. This codes for CASSAGPDYEQYF. V gene TRBV7-8 combines with J gene TRBJ2-7; D is uncertain. V lost 6 bases, J lost 4 bases, and 13 bases lay in between. Germline V gives CDR1 SGHVS, CDR2 FQNEAQ. The CDR3 length is 13 residues.

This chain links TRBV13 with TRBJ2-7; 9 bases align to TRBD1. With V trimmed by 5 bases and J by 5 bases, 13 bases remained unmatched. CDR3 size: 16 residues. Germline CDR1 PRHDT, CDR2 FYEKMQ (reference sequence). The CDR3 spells CASSTTGTGFWDEQYF. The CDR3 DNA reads TGTGCCAGCAGCACTACCGGGACAGGGTTTTGGGACGAGCAGTACTTC.

DNA for the CDR3: TGCGCCAGCAGCACGGGACAGGGGGCAACTAATGAAAAACTGTTTTTT. The encoded protein is CASSTGQGATNEKLFF. This chain joins TRBV5-1 and TRBJ1-4; 11 bases agree with TRBD1. Germline V gene lookup returns CDR1 SGHRS and CDR2 YFSETQ. The CDR3 runs to 16 residues. V lost 4 bases, J lost 0 bases, and 2 bases stayed unmatched. Variable domain in full (rest from reference TRBV5-1 and TRBJ1-4): KAGVTQTPRYLIKTRGQQVTLSCSPISGHRSVSWYQQTPGQGLQFLFEYFSETQRNKGNFPGRFSGRQFSNSRSEMNVSTLELGDSALYLCASSTGQGATNEKLFFGSGTQLSVL.

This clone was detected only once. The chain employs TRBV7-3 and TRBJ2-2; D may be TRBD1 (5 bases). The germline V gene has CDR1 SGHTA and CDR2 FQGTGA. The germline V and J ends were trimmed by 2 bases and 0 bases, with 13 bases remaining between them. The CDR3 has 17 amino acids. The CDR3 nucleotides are TGTGCCAGCAGCTTATGGGGCTTACCGGCGAACACCGGGGAGCTGTTTTTT. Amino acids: CASSLWGLPANTGELFF.

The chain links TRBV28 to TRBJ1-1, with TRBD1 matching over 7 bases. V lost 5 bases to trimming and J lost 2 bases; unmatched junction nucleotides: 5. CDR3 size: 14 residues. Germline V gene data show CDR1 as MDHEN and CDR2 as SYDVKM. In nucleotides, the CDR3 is TGTGCCAGCAGTGAGGGACAGTTAAACACTGAAGCTTTCTTT. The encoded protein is CASSEGQLNTEAFF.

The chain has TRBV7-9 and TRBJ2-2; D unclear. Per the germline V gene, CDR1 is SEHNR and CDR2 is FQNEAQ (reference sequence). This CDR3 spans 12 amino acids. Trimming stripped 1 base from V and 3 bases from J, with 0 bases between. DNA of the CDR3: TGTGCCAGCAGCTTAGACACCGGGGAGCTGTTTTTT. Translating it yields CASSLDTGELFF.

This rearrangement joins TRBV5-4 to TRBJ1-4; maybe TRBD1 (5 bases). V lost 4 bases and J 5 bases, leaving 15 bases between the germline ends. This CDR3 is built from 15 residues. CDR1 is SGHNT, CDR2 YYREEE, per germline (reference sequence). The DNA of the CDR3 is TGTGCCAGCAGCCCAGCTGGGGCAGCAAATGAAAAACTGTTTTTT. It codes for CASSPAGAANEKLFF. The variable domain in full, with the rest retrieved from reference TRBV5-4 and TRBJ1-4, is ETGVTQSPTHLIKTRGQQVTLRCSSQSGHNTVSWYQQALGQGPQFIFQYYREEENGRGNFPPRFSGLQFPNYSSELNVNALELDDSALYLCASSPAGAANEKLFFGSGTQLSVL.

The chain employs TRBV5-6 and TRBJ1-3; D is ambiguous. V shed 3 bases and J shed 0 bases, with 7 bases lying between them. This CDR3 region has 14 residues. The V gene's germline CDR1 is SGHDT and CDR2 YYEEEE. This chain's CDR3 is CASSSGLSGNTIYF. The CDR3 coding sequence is TGTGCCAGCAGCTCGGGTCTCTCTGGAAACACCATATATTTT.

The CDR3 region is CSVLDTGGDQPQHF. DNA for the CDR3: TGCAGCGTACTAGATACAGGGGGGGATCAGCCCCAGCATTTT. The chain uses TRBV29-1 and TRBJ1-5, with 8 nucleotides matching TRBD1. CDR1 SQVTM and CDR2 ANQGSEA come from the germline V gene. This CDR3 is 14 amino acids long. V lost 6 bases, J lost 5 bases, and 9 bases stayed unmatched.

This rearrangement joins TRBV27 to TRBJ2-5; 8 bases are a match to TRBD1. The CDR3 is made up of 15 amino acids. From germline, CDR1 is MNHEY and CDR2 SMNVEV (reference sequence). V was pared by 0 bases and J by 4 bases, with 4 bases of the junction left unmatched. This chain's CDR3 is CASSLSGTGRETQYF. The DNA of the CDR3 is TGTGCCAGCAGTTTATCGGGGACAGGACGAGAGACCCAGTACTTC.

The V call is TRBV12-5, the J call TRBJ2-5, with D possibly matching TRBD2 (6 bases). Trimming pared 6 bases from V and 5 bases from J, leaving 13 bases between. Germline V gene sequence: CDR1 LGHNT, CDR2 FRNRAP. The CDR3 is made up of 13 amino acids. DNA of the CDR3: TGTGCTAGTGGAGTTTCGGGGGTTGAGACCCAGTACTTC. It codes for CASGVSGVETQYF.

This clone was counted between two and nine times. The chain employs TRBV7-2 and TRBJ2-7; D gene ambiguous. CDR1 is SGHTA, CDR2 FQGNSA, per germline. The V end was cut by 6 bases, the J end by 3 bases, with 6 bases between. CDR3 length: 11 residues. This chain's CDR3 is CASSFLYEQYF. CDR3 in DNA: TGTGCCAGCAGTTTCCTCTACGAGCAGTACTTC.

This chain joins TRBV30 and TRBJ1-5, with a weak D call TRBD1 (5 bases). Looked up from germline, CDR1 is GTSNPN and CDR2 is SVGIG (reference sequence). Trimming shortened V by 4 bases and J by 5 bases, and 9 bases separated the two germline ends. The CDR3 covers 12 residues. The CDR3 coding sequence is TGTGCCTGGACCACGGGGGATCAGCCCCAGCATTTT. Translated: CAWTTGDQPQHF.

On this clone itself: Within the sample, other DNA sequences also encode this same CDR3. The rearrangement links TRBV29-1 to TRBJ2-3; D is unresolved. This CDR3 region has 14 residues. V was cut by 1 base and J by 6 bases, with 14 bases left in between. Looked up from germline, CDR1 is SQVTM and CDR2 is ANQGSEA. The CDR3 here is CSVEGGRGADTQYF. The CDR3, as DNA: TGCAGCGTTGAAGGGGGAAGAGGTGCGGATACGCAGTATTTT.

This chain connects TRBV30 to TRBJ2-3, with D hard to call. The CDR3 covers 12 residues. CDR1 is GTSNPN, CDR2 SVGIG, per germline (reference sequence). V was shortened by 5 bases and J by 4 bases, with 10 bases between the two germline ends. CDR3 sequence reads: CAWARRADTQYF. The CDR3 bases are TGTGCCTGGGCCAGACGGGCAGATACGCAGTATTTT.